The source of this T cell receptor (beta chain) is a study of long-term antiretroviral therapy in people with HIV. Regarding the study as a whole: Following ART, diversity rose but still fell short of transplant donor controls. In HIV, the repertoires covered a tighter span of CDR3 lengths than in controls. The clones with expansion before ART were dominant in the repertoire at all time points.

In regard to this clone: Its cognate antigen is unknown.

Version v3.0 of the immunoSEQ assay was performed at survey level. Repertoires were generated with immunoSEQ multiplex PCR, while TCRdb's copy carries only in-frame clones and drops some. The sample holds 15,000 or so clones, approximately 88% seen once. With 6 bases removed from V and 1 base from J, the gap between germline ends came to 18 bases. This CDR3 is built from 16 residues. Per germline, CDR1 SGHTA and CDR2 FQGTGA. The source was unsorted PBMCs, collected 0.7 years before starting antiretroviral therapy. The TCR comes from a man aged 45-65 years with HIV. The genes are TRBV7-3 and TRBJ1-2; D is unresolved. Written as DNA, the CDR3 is TGTGCCAGCAGGTACGCCGGACGGGGTTTTAACTATGGCTACACCTTC. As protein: CASRYAGRGFNYGYTF.